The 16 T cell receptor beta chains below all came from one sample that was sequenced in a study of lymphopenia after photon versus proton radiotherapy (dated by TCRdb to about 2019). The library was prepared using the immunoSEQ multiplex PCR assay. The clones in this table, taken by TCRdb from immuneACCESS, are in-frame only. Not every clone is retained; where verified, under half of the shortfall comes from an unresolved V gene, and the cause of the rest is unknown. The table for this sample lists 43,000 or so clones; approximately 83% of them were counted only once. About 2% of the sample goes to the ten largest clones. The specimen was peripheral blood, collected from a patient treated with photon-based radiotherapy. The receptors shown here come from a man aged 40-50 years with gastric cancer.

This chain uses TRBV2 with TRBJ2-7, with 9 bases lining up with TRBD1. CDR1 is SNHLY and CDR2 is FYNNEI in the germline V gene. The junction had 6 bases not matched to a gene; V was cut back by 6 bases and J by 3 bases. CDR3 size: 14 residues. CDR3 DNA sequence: TGTGCCAGCAGGGACAGGGGATCTCTCTACGAGCAGTACTTC. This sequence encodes CASRDRGSLYEQYF.

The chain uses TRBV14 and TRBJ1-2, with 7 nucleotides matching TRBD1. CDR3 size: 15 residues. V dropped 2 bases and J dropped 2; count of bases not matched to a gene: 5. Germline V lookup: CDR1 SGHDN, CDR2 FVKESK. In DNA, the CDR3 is TGTGCCAGCAGCCAATGGGACAGTCAGAACTATGGCTACACCTTC. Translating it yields CASSQWDSQNYGYTF. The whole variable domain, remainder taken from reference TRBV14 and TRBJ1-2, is EAGVTQFPSHSVIEKGQTVTLRCDPISGHDNLYWYRRVMGKEIKFLLHFVKESKQDESGMPNNRFLAERTGGTYSTLKVQPAELEDSGVYFCASSQWDSQNYGYTFGSGTRLTVV.

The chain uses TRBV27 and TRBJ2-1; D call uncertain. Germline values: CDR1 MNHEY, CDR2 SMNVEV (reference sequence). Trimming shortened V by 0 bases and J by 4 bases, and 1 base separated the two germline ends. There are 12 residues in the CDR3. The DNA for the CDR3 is TGTGCCAGCAGTTTATCATACAATGAGCAGTTCTTC. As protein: CASSLSYNEQFF.

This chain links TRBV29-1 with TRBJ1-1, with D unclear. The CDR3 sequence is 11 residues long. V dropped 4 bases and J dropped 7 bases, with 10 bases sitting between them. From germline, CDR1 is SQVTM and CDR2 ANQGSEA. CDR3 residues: CSVAQNYEAFF. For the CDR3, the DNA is TGCAGCGTTGCACAAAACTATGAAGCTTTCTTT.

Written as DNA, the CDR3 is TGTGCCATCAGTTCCCAGCAAGAGACCCAGTACTTC. Translation: CAISSQQETQYF. The chain joins TRBV10-3 to TRBJ2-5; D unclear. Germline assignment: CDR1 ENHRY and CDR2 SYGVKD. V was trimmed by 5 bases and J by 2 bases, leaving 6 bases between them. This CDR3 comprises 12 residues.

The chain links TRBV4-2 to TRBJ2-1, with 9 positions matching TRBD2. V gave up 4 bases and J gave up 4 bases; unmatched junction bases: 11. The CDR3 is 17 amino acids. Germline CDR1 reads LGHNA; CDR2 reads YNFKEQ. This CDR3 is CASSPEGTRGGYNEQFF. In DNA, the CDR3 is TGTGCCAGCAGCCCGGAGGGAACGCGGGGGGGGTACAATGAGCAGTTCTTC.

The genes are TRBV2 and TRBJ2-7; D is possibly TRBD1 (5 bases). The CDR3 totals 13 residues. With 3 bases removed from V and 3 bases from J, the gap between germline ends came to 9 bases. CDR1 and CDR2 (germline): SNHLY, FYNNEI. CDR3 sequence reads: CASSDRGYYEQYF. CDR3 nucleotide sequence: TGTGCCAGCAGTGATAGGGGCTACTACGAGCAGTACTTC.

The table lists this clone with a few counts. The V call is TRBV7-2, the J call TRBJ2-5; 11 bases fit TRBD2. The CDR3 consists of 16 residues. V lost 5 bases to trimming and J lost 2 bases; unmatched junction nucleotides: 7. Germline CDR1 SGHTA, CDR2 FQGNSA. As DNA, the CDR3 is TGTGCCAGCAGCCTAGGACCTAGCGGGGGGCAAGAGACCCAGTACTTC. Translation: CASSLGPSGGQETQYF.

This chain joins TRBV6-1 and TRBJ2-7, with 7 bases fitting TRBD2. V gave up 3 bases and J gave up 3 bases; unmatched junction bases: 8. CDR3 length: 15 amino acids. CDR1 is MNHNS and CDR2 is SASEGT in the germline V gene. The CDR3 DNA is TGTGCCAGCAGTGAGGCCCTGGGGGGGGGCTACGAGCAGTACTTC. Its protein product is CASSEALGGGYEQYF.

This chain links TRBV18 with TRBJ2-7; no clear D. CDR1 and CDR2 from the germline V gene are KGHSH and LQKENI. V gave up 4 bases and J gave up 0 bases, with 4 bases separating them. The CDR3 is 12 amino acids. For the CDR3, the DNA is TGTGCCAGCTCACGGAGCTCCTACGAGCAGTACTTC. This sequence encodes CASSRSSYEQYF.

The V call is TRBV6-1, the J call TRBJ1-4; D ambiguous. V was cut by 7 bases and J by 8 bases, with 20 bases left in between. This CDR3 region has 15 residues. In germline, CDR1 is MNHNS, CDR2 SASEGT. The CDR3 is CASNLDGHRGEKLFF. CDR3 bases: TGTGCCAGCAACTTAGACGGCCACCGGGGAGAAAAACTGTTTTTT.

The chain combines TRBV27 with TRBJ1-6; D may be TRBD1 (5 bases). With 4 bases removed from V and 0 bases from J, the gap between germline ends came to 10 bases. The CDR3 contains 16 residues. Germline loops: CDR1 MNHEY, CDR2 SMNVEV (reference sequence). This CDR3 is CASSSQGSSYNSPLHF. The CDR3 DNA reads TGTGCCAGCAGTTCCCAGGGCAGCTCCTATAATTCACCCCTCCACTTT.

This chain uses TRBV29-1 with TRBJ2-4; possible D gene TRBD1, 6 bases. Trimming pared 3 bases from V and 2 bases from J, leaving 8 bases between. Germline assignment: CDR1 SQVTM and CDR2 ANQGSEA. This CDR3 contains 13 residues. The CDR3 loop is CSVEGASKNIQYF. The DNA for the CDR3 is TGCAGCGTTGAGGGGGCGTCCAAAAACATTCAGTACTTC.

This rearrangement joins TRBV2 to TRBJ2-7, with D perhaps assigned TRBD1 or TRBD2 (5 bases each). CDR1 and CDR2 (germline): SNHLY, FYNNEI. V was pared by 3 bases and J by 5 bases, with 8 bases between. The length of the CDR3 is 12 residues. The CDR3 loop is CASSEGRNEQYF. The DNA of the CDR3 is TGTGCCAGCAGTGAGGGACGGAACGAGCAGTACTTC.

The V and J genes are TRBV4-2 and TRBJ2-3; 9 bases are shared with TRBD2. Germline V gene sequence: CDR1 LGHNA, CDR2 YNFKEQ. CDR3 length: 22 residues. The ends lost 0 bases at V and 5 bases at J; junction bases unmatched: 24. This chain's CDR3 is CASSQDRGRSGGSELALDTQYF. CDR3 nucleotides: TGTGCCAGCAGCCAAGATAGGGGACGTAGCGGGGGTTCTGAATTAGCACTAGATACGCAGTATTTT.

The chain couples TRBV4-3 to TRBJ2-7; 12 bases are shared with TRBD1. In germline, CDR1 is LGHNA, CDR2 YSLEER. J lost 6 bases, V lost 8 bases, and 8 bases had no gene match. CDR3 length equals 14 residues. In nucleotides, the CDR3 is TGCGCCAGCGGACCGGGACAGGGGGCAATCGAGCAGTACTTC. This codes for CASGPGQGAIEQYF.